The rows below give T cell receptor beta chains drawn from one sample of a study of ipilimumab plus nivolumab after autologous stem cell transplantation. The repertoire was sequenced with immunoSEQ multiplex PCR; TCRdb's copy has only in-frame clones and lacks some. This table holds approximately 10,000 clones, approximately 69% found once. Sequences were derived from PBMCs, sampled in a trial of ipilimumab plus nivolumab as post-transplant consolidation. The receptors shown here come from a male donor with diffuse large B-cell lymphoma. Each CDR3 is given with its conserved first and last residue. A D gene is named only where the DNA matches it firmly. Expanded clones are given a class, and other clones once, few, many or no size at all.

V gene: TRBV27
D gene: TRBD2
clone size: once
CDR3 length: 14
J gene: TRBJ2-5
CDR3 DNA: TGTGCCAGCAGTAACGGGAGGTCACGAGAGACCCAGTACTTC
CDR3 protein: CASSNGRSRETQYF

V gene: TRBV7-2
D gene: TRBD1
clone size: NA
CDR3 length: 18
J gene: TRBJ2-7
CDR3 DNA: TGTGCCAGCAGCTTCCTGGACAGGGGGCTTCGACTAGCGTACGAGCAGTACTTC
CDR3 protein: CASSFLDRGLRLAYEQYF

V gene: TRBV4-1
D gene: NA
clone size: NA
CDR3 length: 17
J gene: TRBJ1-1
CDR3 DNA: TGCGCCAGCAGCCAAGGACAGTTGGGGTTTTTGAACACTGAAGCTTTCTTT
CDR3 protein: CASSQGQLGFLNTEAFF

V gene: TRBV7-9
D gene: NA
clone size: NA
CDR3 length: 14
J gene: TRBJ1-2
CDR3 DNA: TGTGCCAGCAGCCCTGAAGGGCCCTACTATGGCTACACCTTC
CDR3 protein: CASSPEGPYYGYTF

V gene: TRBV2
D gene: TRBD1
clone size: few
CDR3 length: 16
J gene: TRBJ1-1
CDR3 DNA: TGTGCCAGCATTCGAAGGACAGGGGCGGCGAACACTGAAGCTTTCTTT
CDR3 protein: CASIRRTGAANTEAFF

V gene: TRBV14
D gene: NA
clone size: NA
CDR3 length: 16
J gene: TRBJ2-1
CDR3 DNA: TGTGCCAGCAGCCAACCGGGGGCCGCCTCCTACAATGAGCAGTTCTTC
CDR3 protein: CASSQPGAASYNEQFF

V gene: TRBV6-6
D gene: NA
clone size: NA
CDR3 length: 12
J gene: TRBJ1-5
CDR3 DNA: TGTGCCAGCACCGACAAGTCCCAGCCCCAGCATTTT
CDR3 protein: CASTDKSQPQHF

V gene: TRBV2
D gene: NA
clone size: NA
CDR3 length: 11
J gene: TRBJ2-7
CDR3 DNA: TGTGCCAGCAGTCTCGCCCTCGAGCAGTACTTC
CDR3 protein: CASSLALEQYF

V gene: TRBV19
D gene: NA
clone size: NA
CDR3 length: 13
J gene: TRBJ1-1
CDR3 DNA: TGTGCCAGTAGTATGCAGGGCGAGACTGAAGCTTTCTTT
CDR3 protein: CASSMQGETEAFF

V gene: TRBV5-4
D gene: NA
clone size: NA
CDR3 length: 15
J gene: TRBJ1-3
CDR3 DNA: TGTGCCAGCAGCTCCATCGGGGGATCTGGAAACACCATATATTTT
CDR3 protein: CASSSIGGSGNTIYF

V gene: TRBV19
D gene: TRBD1
clone size: NA
CDR3 length: 17
J gene: TRBJ1-2
CDR3 DNA: TGTGCCAGTAGTAGGGGGGGAACAGGGGCCGCGGGCTATGGCTACACCTTC
CDR3 protein: CASSRGGTGAAGYGYTF

V gene: TRBV4-3
D gene: NA
clone size: once
CDR3 length: 12
J gene: TRBJ1-3
CDR3 DNA: TGCGCCAGCAGCCAAGAGACGAACACCATATATTTT
CDR3 protein: CASSQETNTIYF

V gene: TRBV29-1
D gene: NA
clone size: NA
CDR3 length: 11
J gene: TRBJ2-1
CDR3 DNA: TGCAGCGTTGGGGGATACAATGAGCAGTTCTTC
CDR3 protein: CSVGGYNEQFF

V gene: TRBV14
D gene: NA
clone size: NA
CDR3 length: 13
J gene: TRBJ2-1
CDR3 DNA: TGTGCCAGCAGCCAAAACCTTAAGGACCCCCGCCTCTTC
CDR3 protein: CASSQNLKDPRLF

V gene: TRBV7-6
D gene: TRBD2
clone size: NA
CDR3 length: 18
J gene: TRBJ2-5
CDR3 DNA: TGTGCCAGCAGCTTAGTGCCAGCGGGGGGCCGGCGTCAAGAGACCCAGTACTTC
CDR3 protein: CASSLVPAGGRRQETQYF

V gene: TRBV4-1
D gene: NA
clone size: NA
CDR3 length: 11
J gene: TRBJ2-1
CDR3 DNA: TGCGCCAGCAGCCAAGTAGGTGAGCAGTTCTTC
CDR3 protein: CASSQVGEQFF

V gene: TRBV25-1
D gene: TRBD1
clone size: NA
CDR3 length: 16
J gene: TRBJ1-6
CDR3 DNA: TGTGCCAGCAAAACCGGGACAGGGATTTCGGATTCACCCCTCCACTTT
CDR3 protein: CASKTGTGISDSPLHF

V gene: TRBV7-3
D gene: TRBD1
clone size: many
CDR3 length: 14
J gene: TRBJ1-1
CDR3 DNA: TGTGCCAGCAGCGAGACAGGGTTTGGCACTGAAGCTTTCTTT
CDR3 protein: CASSETGFGTEAFF

V gene: TRBV6-1
D gene: TRBD2
clone size: NA
CDR3 length: 14
J gene: TRBJ2-7
CDR3 DNA: TGTGCCAGCGCCACAGCGGGAGGATTCTACGAGCAGTACTTC
CDR3 protein: CASATAGGFYEQYF

V gene: TRBV10-3
D gene: NA
clone size: NA
CDR3 length: 16
J gene: TRBJ2-5
CDR3 DNA: TGTGCCATCAGTGAACCGACTAGAGGCGCCAGAGAGACCCAGTACTTC
CDR3 protein: CAISEPTRGARETQYF

V gene: TRBV7-2
D gene: NA
clone size: NA
CDR3 length: 15
J gene: TRBJ1-3
CDR3 DNA: TGTGCCAGCAGCTTGGGGGGACTCTCTGGAAACACCATATATTTT
CDR3 protein: CASSLGGLSGNTIYF

V gene: TRBV30
D gene: TRBD2
clone size: NA
CDR3 length: 15
J gene: TRBJ2-1
CDR3 DNA: TGTGCCTGGAGTGTAGCGGGAGGTCCTACCGATGAGCAGTTCTTC
CDR3 protein: CAWSVAGGPTDEQFF

V gene: TRBV21-1
D gene: NA
clone size: NA
CDR3 length: 14
J gene: TRBJ1-5
CDR3 DNA: TGTGCCAGCAGCAAAGGGCAGGGACTGGGGCCCCAGCATTTT
CDR3 protein: CASSKGQGLGPQHF

V gene: TRBV5-1
D gene: TRBD2
clone size: NA
CDR3 length: 15
J gene: TRBJ2-3
CDR3 DNA: TGCGCCAGCAGTTTTAGCGGGGGGGCCTTAGATACGCAGTATTTT
CDR3 protein: CASSFSGGALDTQYF

V gene: TRBV13
D gene: NA
clone size: few
CDR3 length: 15
J gene: TRBJ1-2
CDR3 DNA: TGTGCCAGCAGCTCCCCAGCGGGGGCTAACTATGGCTACACCTTC
CDR3 protein: CASSSPAGANYGYTF

V gene: TRBV10-1
D gene: NA
clone size: NA
CDR3 length: 18
J gene: TRBJ2-7
CDR3 DNA: TGCGCCAGCAGTGAGGCGGGGGCGATTTGGGGGGCTTACTGCGAGCAGTACTTC
CDR3 protein: CASSEAGAIWGAYCEQYF

V gene: TRBV6-5
D gene: NA
clone size: NA
CDR3 length: 13
J gene: TRBJ1-1
CDR3 DNA: TGTGCCAGCAGTTACGAGGGTGGCACTGAAGCTTTCTTT
CDR3 protein: CASSYEGGTEAFF

V gene: TRBV13
D gene: TRBD2
clone size: few
CDR3 length: 14
J gene: TRBJ2-1
CDR3 DNA: TGTGCCAGCATCCGGGGAGGGGTGGCGGATGAGCAGTTCTTC
CDR3 protein: CASIRGGVADEQFF

V gene: TRBV10-3
D gene: NA
clone size: NA
CDR3 length: 12
J gene: TRBJ2-1
CDR3 DNA: TGTGCCATCAGTGGAGGTAGCAGTGAGCAGTTCTTC
CDR3 protein: CAISGGSSEQFF

V gene: TRBV30
D gene: TRBD1
clone size: NA
CDR3 length: 15
J gene: TRBJ1-2
CDR3 DNA: TGTGCCTGGAGTACTGGACAGGGGGTTGTCTATGGCTACACCTTC
CDR3 protein: CAWSTGQGVVYGYTF

V gene: TRBV19
D gene: NA
clone size: NA
CDR3 length: 11
J gene: TRBJ2-2
CDR3 DNA: TGTGCCAGTAGAATATCCGGGGAGCTGTTTTTT
CDR3 protein: CASRISGELFF

V gene: TRBV27
D gene: NA
clone size: NA
CDR3 length: 15
J gene: TRBJ1-5
CDR3 DNA: TGTGCTAGCAGTTTAGGTCAGGGAAGTAATCAGCCCCAGCATTTT
CDR3 protein: CASSLGQGSNQPQHF

V gene: TRBV30
D gene: NA
clone size: few
CDR3 length: 10
J gene: TRBJ1-1
CDR3 DNA: TGTGCCTGGAGTCGGACTGAAGCTTTCTTT
CDR3 protein: CAWSRTEAFF

V gene: TRBV2
D gene: NA
clone size: few
CDR3 length: 14
J gene: TRBJ2-1
CDR3 DNA: TGTGCCAGCTCCCCGGGGGTGTCCTACAATGAGCAGTTCTTC
CDR3 protein: CASSPGVSYNEQFF

V gene: TRBV11-1
D gene: TRBD2
clone size: NA
CDR3 length: 15
J gene: TRBJ2-7
CDR3 DNA: TGTGCCAGCAGCTTCTCGGGAGGACCCGACTACGAGCAGTACTTC
CDR3 protein: CASSFSGGPDYEQYF

V gene: TRBV6-4
D gene: TRBD2
clone size: NA
CDR3 length: 14
J gene: TRBJ2-1
CDR3 DNA: TGTGCCAGCAGTGACTCCGCGGGGGGCTATGAGCAGTTCTTC
CDR3 protein: CASSDSAGGYEQFF

V gene: TRBV2
D gene: TRBD1
clone size: NA
CDR3 length: 17
J gene: TRBJ1-1
CDR3 DNA: TGTGCCAGCAGTGGTCTCCGCATGACAGGGGTGAACACTGAAGCTTTCTTT
CDR3 protein: CASSGLRMTGVNTEAFF

V gene: TRBV5-1
D gene: TRBD1
clone size: NA
CDR3 length: 14
J gene: TRBJ1-1
CDR3 DNA: TGCGCCAGCAGCATGGACAGGGGGCGGAATGAAGCTTTCTTT
CDR3 protein: CASSMDRGRNEAFF

V gene: TRBV29-1
D gene: NA
clone size: once
CDR3 length: 11
J gene: TRBJ1-2
CDR3 DNA: TGCAGCGTCCCGAGAGACTATGGCTACACCTTC
CDR3 protein: CSVPRDYGYTF

V gene: TRBV9
D gene: NA
clone size: NA
CDR3 length: 15
J gene: TRBJ2-7
CDR3 DNA: TGTGCCAGCAGCGTAGGAGTTCCAGCGACCTACGAGCAGTACTTC
CDR3 protein: CASSVGVPATYEQYF

V gene: TRBV6-1
D gene: NA
clone size: NA
CDR3 length: 15
J gene: TRBJ1-3
CDR3 DNA: TGTGCCAGCAGTGTTGAGGGATTAATGACAAACACCATATATTTT
CDR3 protein: CASSVEGLMTNTIYF

V gene: TRBV7-9
D gene: NA
clone size: once
CDR3 length: 12
J gene: TRBJ1-2
CDR3 DNA: TGTGCCAGCAGCTCCGACAACTATGGCTACACCTTC
CDR3 protein: CASSSDNYGYTF